The 18 T cell receptor beta chains listed next were all sequenced from one sample in a study of blood T cell repertoires in COVID-19. Method: immunoSEQ multiplex PCR; TCRdb's copy keeps in-frame clones and lacks some. The sample has 200,000 to 300,000 clones, about 90% seen once; the top ten hold less than 4%. The sequencing input was peripheral blood. Receptors were obtained from a woman in her 30s who had recovered from COVID-19.

V is TRBV5-1 and J is TRBJ2-3; D ambiguous. CDR3 length: 14 residues. V was shortened by 1 base and J by 4 bases, with 10 bases between the two germline ends. Germline V gene lookup returns CDR1 SGHRS and CDR2 YFSETQ. DNA for the CDR3: TGCGCCAGCAGCTTGCGGCTCGGGTCAGATACGCAGTATTTT. Translated: CASSLRLGSDTQYF. The complete variable domain, with remaining parts taken from reference TRBV5-1 and TRBJ2-3, reads KAGVTQTPRYLIKTRGQQVTLSCSPISGHRSVSWYQQTPGQGLQFLFEYFSETQRNKGNFPGRFSGRQFSNSRSEMNVSTLELGDSALYLCASSLRLGSDTQYFGPGTRLTVL.

V is TRBV7-3 and J is TRBJ2-3; 7 nucleotides agree with TRBD1. The length of the CDR3 is 17 residues. The V segment lost 4 bases and the J segment 6 bases; nucleotides outside the gene matches: 16. Looked up from germline, CDR1 is SGHTA and CDR2 is FQGTGA. This CDR3 reads CASSSRGEGALADTQYF. CDR3 DNA sequence: TGTGCCAGCAGCTCGAGGGGAGAGGGGGCATTAGCGGATACGCAGTATTTT.

This chain links TRBV10-3 with TRBJ2-5, with D possibly matching TRBD1 (5 bases). CDR3 size: 12 residues. Trimming cost V 9 bases and J 0 bases, with 8 bases left between them. Looked up from germline, CDR1 is ENHRY and CDR2 is SYGVKD. Here the CDR3 DNA reads TGTGCCATTGAGACAGACCAAGAGACCCAGTACTTC. Protein product: CAIETDQETQYF.

The chain is built from TRBV18 and TRBJ1-4; no reliable D call. Per the germline V gene, CDR1 is KGHSH and CDR2 is LQKENI. Trimming stripped 2 bases from V and 4 bases from J, with 8 bases between. This CDR3 spans 14 amino acids. The CDR3 sequence: CASSPRRDNEKLFF. CDR3 coding DNA: TGTGCCAGCTCACCAAGACGGGATAATGAAAAACTGTTTTTT.

This chain connects TRBV29-1 to TRBJ1-3; D unclear. Germline V gives CDR1 SQVTM, CDR2 ANQGSEA. This CDR3 comprises 15 residues. Trimming took 5 bases from V and 0 from J, leaving 14 bases between them. The CDR3, as DNA: TGCAGCGTTACTACCGTCCCCCGCTCTGGAAACACCATATATTTT. Encoded protein: CSVTTVPRSGNTIYF.

The chain couples TRBV7-2 to TRBJ2-7; TRBD2 matches 11 bases. This CDR3 has 15 amino acids. Trimming removed 5 bases from V and 3 bases from J; junction bases left unmatched: 6. Germline CDR1 is SGHTA and CDR2 is FQGNSA. The CDR3 DNA reads TGTGCCAGCAGCCACTCTAGCGGGGGGAGCTACGAGCAGTACTTC. It specifies CASSHSSGGSYEQYF.

CDR3 sequence: CASGTGGNQETQYF. In DNA form, the CDR3 reads TGTGCCAGCGGGACAGGGGGGAACCAAGAGACCCAGTACTTC. This chain connects TRBV25-1 to TRBJ2-5; TRBD1 agrees at 11 bases. The length of the CDR3 is 14 residues. Germline V gene lookup returns CDR1 MGHDK and CDR2 SYGVNS. With V trimmed by 8 bases and J by 0 bases, 2 bases remained unmatched.

The chain combines TRBV5-5 with TRBJ1-1; 11 bases align to TRBD1. Germline assignment: CDR1 SGHKS and CDR2 YYEKEE (reference sequence). Germline trimming cut 4 bases from V and 10 bases from J; bases unmatched to any gene: 15. The CDR3 is 16 residues long. Written as DNA, the CDR3 is TGTGCCAGCAGCGATAACCGGGACAGGGGGAAGGTAGGAGCTTTCTTT. Protein sequence: CASSDNRDRGKVGAFF.

The chain links TRBV18 to TRBJ1-3; D unresolved. Trimming cost V 0 bases and J 0 bases, with 12 bases left between them. The germline V gene has CDR1 KGHSH and CDR2 LQKENI. The CDR3 spans 17 residues. In nucleotides, the CDR3 is TGTGCCAGCTCACCACCGAACAGCTACTCCTCTGGAAACACCATATATTTT. Translation gives CASSPPNSYSSGNTIYF. The full variable domain, completed using reference TRBV18 and TRBJ1-3, is NAGVMQNPRHLVRRRGQEARLRCSPMKGHSHVYWYRQLPEEGLKFMVYLQKENIIDESGMPKERFSAEFPKEGPSILRIQQVVRGDSAAYFCASSPPNSYSSGNTIYFGEGSWLTVV.

J is TRBJ2-2 and V is TRBV12-5; unclear D gene. Trimming pared 7 bases from V and 1 base from J, leaving 16 bases between. The CDR3 consists of 16 residues. CDR1 and CDR2 from the germline V gene are LGHNT and FRNRAP. The chain's CDR3 is CASAKLLSENTGELFF. CDR3 DNA: TGTGCTAGTGCCAAGCTCCTTAGTGAGAACACCGGGGAGCTGTTTTTT.

The rearrangement joins TRBV6-6 to TRBJ2-2, with a tentative D call TRBD1 (6 bases). The CDR3 is made up of 15 amino acids. V was cut by 6 bases and J by 4 bases, with 15 bases left in between. Germline V lookup: CDR1 MNHNY, CDR2 SVGAGI (reference sequence). CDR3 sequence: CASRETGAATGELFF. CDR3 coding DNA: TGTGCCAGCAGGGAGACAGGTGCGGCCACCGGGGAGCTGTTTTTT.

The CDR3: CATSRDRSNQPQHF. The CDR3 DNA reads TGTGCCACCAGCAGAGATCGTAGCAATCAGCCCCAGCATTTT. The V call is TRBV15, the J call TRBJ1-5; no clear D gene. Trimming took off 0 bases at V and 0 bases at J, with 3 bases between the two ends. The CDR3 is 14 residues long. CDR1 and CDR2 (germline): LNHNV, YYDKDF (reference sequence).

This chain joins TRBV27 and TRBJ2-7; weak D call: TRBD1 (5 bases). The V and J ends lost 3 bases and 3 bases respectively, with 9 bases between them. The CDR3 is 13 amino acids. Germline CDR1 MNHEY, CDR2 SMNVEV (reference sequence). CDR3 nucleotides: TGTGCCAGCAGTTTTGGACACCTCTACGAGCAGTACTTC. This encodes CASSFGHLYEQYF.

The chain is built from TRBV5-1 and TRBJ1-5; no definite D call. This CDR3 spans 15 amino acids. V lost 1 base to trimming and J lost 0 bases, with 8 bases between them. Looked up from germline, CDR1 is SGHRS and CDR2 is YFSETQ. The CDR3 DNA follows: TGCGCCAGCAGCTTGACCGGGATTAGCAATCAGCCCCAGCATTTT. This codes for CASSLTGISNQPQHF.

The chain links TRBV11-2 to TRBJ2-3; the D is unclear. This CDR3 is built from 16 residues. The germline V gene has CDR1 SGHAT and CDR2 FQNNGV. The ends were cut back, 0 bases at V and 4 bases at J, with 14 bases in the middle. The CDR3 protein is CASSLELFGGADTQYF. As DNA, the CDR3 is TGTGCCAGCAGCTTAGAACTTTTTGGTGGTGCAGATACGCAGTATTTT.

The chain recombines TRBV7-9 with TRBJ2-2, with TRBD2 as a possible D gene (6 bases). There are 14 residues in the CDR3. V was cut by 5 bases and J by 6 bases, with 13 bases left in between. Germline-derived CDR1 and CDR2 are SEHNR and FQNEAQ (reference sequence). CDR3 sequence (DNA): TGTGCCAGCAGCCGCCCCCGGGACTCCGGGGAGCTGTTTTTT. Its translation is CASSRPRDSGELFF.

CDR3: CASSLASDLNQPQHF. In DNA form, the CDR3 reads TGTGCCAGTAGTTTGGCCAGCGACCTCAATCAGCCCCAGCATTTT. This chain uses TRBV19 with TRBJ1-5; D remains unclear. V lost 5 bases, J lost 3 bases, and 14 bases lay in between. Germline CDR1 reads LNHDA; CDR2 reads SQIVND (reference sequence). This CDR3 is built from 15 residues.

The rearrangement joins TRBV5-4 to TRBJ1-1; 7 nucleotides align to TRBD1. The CDR3 extends over 13 amino acids. CDR1 SGHNT and CDR2 YYREEE come from the germline V gene (reference sequence). Trimming took 4 bases from V and 5 from J; bases not matched to a gene: 5. CDR3 region: CASSPGGRTEAFF. The DNA of the CDR3 is TGTGCCAGCAGCCCAGGGGGGAGAACTGAAGCTTTCTTT.